This T cell receptor beta chain was identified in a study of blood T cell repertoires in COVID-19. Study in general: Both acute and convalescent COVID-19 samples were obtained from the United States, Italy and Spain. The cDNA or gDNA used as material had been derived from T cells, B-cell-depleted T cells, or PBMCs.

As handled by the study authors: Amplified reference gene primers provided the basis for estimating nucleated cell counts. Profiling relied on immunoSEQ multiplex PCR, and the TCRdb table lists in-frame clones only, not all of them. V and J calls and clone size are given by that table; D and trimming were obtained from the DNA. This sample has roughly 200,000 clones, with roughly 94% found just once. Seattle participants joined during active infection and were tracked over time. The CDR3 runs to 16 residues. J gave up 8 bases and V 4 bases, and 14 bases lay outside the gene matches. Germline V lookup: CDR1 LGHDT, CDR2 YNNKEL (reference sequence).

V gene TRBV3-1 (or the pseudogene TRBV3-2) combines with J gene TRBJ1-2; 9 nucleotides line up with TRBD1. What was sequenced was peripheral blood. This clonotype originated in a man aged 25 to 45 with COVID-19, enrolled during active disease. CDR3 in amino acids: CASSRRISTGGYGYTF. CDR3 DNA: TGTGCCAGCAGCCGCAGAATTTCTACAGGGGGCTACGGCTACACCTTC.